This entry lists 26 T cell receptor beta chains sequenced from one sample in a study of cytomegalovirus exposure and HLA in healthy donors. Sequencing used immunoSEQ multiplex PCR; TCRdb keeps in-frame clones, though not all of them. Among about 120,000 clones listed, roughly 90% were seen once. The sample taken for sequencing was PBMCs. The receptor source for this set is a woman aged 18-35 years in good health and CMV-seropositive.

The sample holds one count of this clone. The chain carries TRBV5-1 and TRBJ1-5, with 11 bases lining up with TRBD1. CDR3 length equals 17 residues. V was pared by 4 bases and J by 1 base, with 7 bases of the junction left unmatched. Germline V gives CDR1 SGHRS, CDR2 YFSETQ. CDR3 nucleotide sequence: TGCGCCAGCAGCCCGGGACAGGGGGTAGGAAGCAATCAGCCCCAGCATTTT. It encodes CASSPGQGVGSNQPQHF.

The chain combines TRBV13 with TRBJ2-5; no firm D call. CDR3 length equals 13 residues. CDR1 and CDR2 from the germline V gene are PRHDT and FYEKMQ (reference sequence). Trimming stripped 1 base from V and 1 base from J, with 4 bases between. The CDR3 protein is CASSLVAQETQYF. The CDR3 region has the DNA TGTGCCAGCAGCTTAGTAGCCCAAGAGACCCAGTACTTC.

The chain uses TRBV7-3 and TRBJ2-5; 9 positions agree with TRBD2. The V gene end was trimmed by 2 bases and the J gene end by 0 bases; junction bases not matched to a gene: 4. This CDR3 has 16 amino acids. Germline V gene lookup returns CDR1 SGHTA and CDR2 FQGTGA. In nucleotides, the CDR3 is TGTGCCAGCAGCTTAGGGAGCGGGGGGTACCAAGAGACCCAGTACTTC. Residues: CASSLGSGGYQETQYF.

The chain couples TRBV4-1 to TRBJ2-1; 10 nucleotides match TRBD2. Per the germline V gene, CDR1 is MGHRA and CDR2 is YSYEKL. The CDR3 length is 16 residues. V trimming: 2 bases; J trimming: 7 bases; junction bases outside the gene matches: 8. The CDR3 DNA is TGCGCCAGCAGCCAACCCCTAGCGGGAGTCGGGAATGAGCAGTTCTTC. This codes for CASSQPLAGVGNEQFF.

This chain connects TRBV7-9 to TRBJ1-2; 8 nucleotides align to TRBD1. Trimming at V came to 5 bases and at J to 4 bases, leaving 9 bases not matched to a gene. CDR1 is SEHNR and CDR2 is FQNEAQ in the germline V gene (reference sequence). The CDR3 has 15 residues. Here the CDR3 reads CASSQPNRGGYGYTF. The CDR3 DNA reads as TGTGCCAGCAGCCAACCCAACAGGGGGGGCTATGGCTACACCTTC.

The chain is built from TRBV30 and TRBJ2-2; a possible D gene is TRBD1 (6 bases). Germline values: CDR1 GTSNPN, CDR2 SVGIG (reference sequence). The V gene lost 4 bases and the J gene lost 9 bases, with 12 bases spanning the gap. This CDR3 is built from 12 residues. In DNA, the CDR3 is TGTGCCTGGAAGGAAACAGGGTGGGAGCTGTTTTTT. Protein product: CAWKETGWELFF. Supplemented by reference TRBV30 and TRBJ2-2, the full variable domain reads SQTIHQWPATLVQPVGSPLSLECTVEGTSNPNLYWYRQAAGRGLQLLFYSVGIGQISSEVPQNLSASRPQDRQFILSSKKLLLSDSGFYLCAWKETGWELFFGEGSRLTVL.

V and J are TRBV14 and TRBJ1-1; D is ambiguous. The V end lost 4 bases, the J end lost 0 bases, and 6 bases lay between the germline ends. CDR3 length: 13 residues. Germline assignment: CDR1 SGHDN and CDR2 FVKESK. Here the CDR3 DNA reads TGTGCCAGCAGCCGGCAGATGAACACTGAAGCTTTCTTT. This gives the protein CASSRQMNTEAFF.

The rearrangement links TRBV6-5 to TRBJ1-4; 8 bases map to TRBD1. The J segment lost 7 bases and the V segment lost 2 bases, leaving 9 bases of the junction unmatched. Germline CDR1 and CDR2: MNHEY and SVGAGI. The CDR3 is 16 amino acids. CDR3 in DNA: TGTGCCAGCAGTTACACCAGGACAGGGCGGAGTGAAAAACTGTTTTTT. It translates to CASSYTRTGRSEKLFF.

This rearrangement joins TRBV20-1 to TRBJ2-1; no clear D gene. Germline V lookup: CDR1 DFQATT, CDR2 SNEGSKA (reference sequence). Trimming shortened V by 3 bases and J by 5 bases, and 5 bases separated the two germline ends. The CDR3 has 11 amino acids. Here the CDR3 reads CSARQDNEQFF. DNA for the CDR3: TGCAGTGCTAGGCAGGACAATGAGCAGTTCTTC.

The chain recombines TRBV19 with TRBJ1-5; the D gene is possibly TRBD1 (5 bases). The V gene's germline CDR1 is LNHDA and CDR2 SQIVND (reference sequence). V was trimmed by 5 bases and J by 7 bases, leaving 15 bases between them. This CDR3 has 14 residues. CDR3 sequence reads: CASSQPGWLQPQHF. Written as DNA, the CDR3 is TGTGCCAGTAGTCAGCCAGGGTGGTTACAGCCCCAGCATTTT.

This clone appeared a few times. V and J are TRBV9 and TRBJ1-2; TRBD1 might be the D (5 bases). CDR3 size: 15 residues. V was cut by 4 bases and J by 1 base, with 14 bases left in between. In germline, CDR1 is SGDLS, CDR2 YYNGEE. CDR3 loop: CASSPQWGDNYGYTF. The CDR3 DNA sequence: TGTGCCAGCAGCCCTCAGTGGGGGGATAACTATGGCTACACCTTC. Using reference TRBV9 and TRBJ1-2 for the parts outside the CDR3, the full variable domain is DSGVTQTPKHLITATGQRVTLRCSPRSGDLSVYWYQQSLDQGLQFLIQYYNGEERAKGNILERFSAQQFPDLHSELNLSSLELGDSALYFCASSPQWGDNYGYTFGSGTRLTVV.

The chain links TRBV18 to TRBJ2-5; possibly TRBD2 for D (6 bases). The CDR3 is 14 residues long. Germline assignment: CDR1 KGHSH and CDR2 LQKENI. Trimming removed 2 bases at V and 5 bases at J, with 12 bases between. The CDR3 nucleotides read TGTGCCAGCTCACCATGGGACTTCCGGGAGACCCAGTACTTC. It encodes CASSPWDFRETQYF. Filled out from reference TRBV18 and TRBJ2-5, the complete variable domain reads NAGVMQNPRHLVRRRGQEARLRCSPMKGHSHVYWYRQLPEEGLKFMVYLQKENIIDESGMPKERFSAEFPKEGPSILRIQQVVRGDSAAYFCASSPWDFRETQYFGPGTRLLVL.

The chain carries TRBV9 and TRBJ2-3; TRBD2 matches 10 bases. The junction had 9 bases not matched to a gene; V was cut back by 3 bases and J by 5 bases. Germline CDR1 SGDLS, CDR2 YYNGEE. The CDR3 has 16 residues. The CDR3 reads CASSAREGLAQDTQYF. In nucleotides, the CDR3 is TGTGCCAGCAGCGCCCGCGAGGGACTAGCGCAAGATACGCAGTATTTT.

V gene TRBV18 combines with J gene TRBJ2-4; the D is unclear. CDR3 length equals 14 residues. The V end was cut by 3 bases, the J end by 0 bases, with 6 bases between. Germline CDR1 reads KGHSH; CDR2 reads LQKENI. The CDR3 spells CASSPTLAKNIQYF. In DNA, the CDR3 is TGTGCCAGCTCACCCACTCTAGCCAAAAACATTCAGTACTTC.

The chain is built from TRBV7-8 and TRBJ2-3; tentative D call: TRBD2 (5 bases). Trimming removed 1 base at V and 2 bases at J, with 16 bases between. CDR1 and CDR2 (germline): SGHVS, FQNEAQ. The CDR3 covers 17 residues. CDR3 residues: CASSLGASGGLTDTQYF. CDR3 in DNA: TGTGCCAGCAGCTTAGGGGCGTCGGGTGGACTCACAGATACGCAGTATTTT.

The rearrangement joins TRBV4-2 to TRBJ2-3; 16 positions match TRBD2. Germline V gives CDR1 LGHNA, CDR2 YNFKEQ. The length of the CDR3 is 16 residues. With 4 bases clipped from V and 6 bases from J, the junction kept 4 bases outside the gene matches. The CDR3 DNA reads as TGTGCCAGCAGCCCAGGGACTAGCGGGAGGGTGGATACGCAGTATTTT. Translation gives CASSPGTSGRVDTQYF.

The chain has TRBV7-9 and TRBJ2-7; maybe TRBD1 (5 bases). Germline V gives CDR1 SEHNR, CDR2 FQNEAQ (reference sequence). The CDR3 consists of 14 residues. The ends were cut back, 8 bases at V and 3 bases at J, with 17 bases in the middle. This CDR3 reads CASALGQGIYEQYF. In DNA form, the CDR3 reads TGTGCCAGCGCCCTGGGTCAGGGTATCTACGAGCAGTACTTC. Together with reference TRBV7-9 and TRBJ2-7, the CDR3 gives the full variable domain: DTGVSQNPRHKITKRGQNVTFRCDPISEHNRLYWYRQTLGQGPEFLTYFQNEAQLEKSRLLSDRFSAERPKGSFSTLEIQRTEQGDSAMYLCASALGQGIYEQYFGPGTRLTVT.

The chain links TRBV15 to TRBJ1-1, with a tentative D call TRBD1 (5 bases). Trimming left V 4 bases short and J 3 bases short, with 18 bases between. Germline CDR1 reads LNHNV; CDR2 reads YYDKDF (reference sequence). The length of the CDR3 is 16 residues. The CDR3 sequence: CATSKRDLRGHTEAFF. The CDR3 DNA sequence: TGTGCCACCAGCAAGCGGGACCTGCGAGGTCACACTGAAGCTTTCTTT.

The chain is built from TRBV5-6 and TRBJ1-1; D gene uncertain. Trimming shortened V by 4 bases and J by 4 bases, and 14 bases separated the two germline ends. In germline, CDR1 is SGHDT, CDR2 YYEEEE. The CDR3 length is 14 residues. The CDR3 DNA sequence: TGTGCCAGCAGCGCACGAGGCGGTTCCACTGAAGCTTTCTTT. Translated: CASSARGGSTEAFF.

A single count supports this clone. This sequence joins TRBV13 and TRBJ2-3; TRBD2 matches 13 bases. Trimming removed 7 bases from V and 8 bases from J; junction bases left unmatched: 15. Germline V gene sequence: CDR1 PRHDT, CDR2 FYEKMQ (reference sequence). This CDR3 region has 17 residues. The CDR3 loop reads CASILTPLAGGVATQYF. CDR3 in DNA: TGTGCCAGCATCCTCACCCCACTAGCGGGGGGGGTGGCTACGCAGTATTTT.

J is TRBJ1-2 and V is TRBV5-4; 7 bases are a match to TRBD1. The germline gives CDR1 SGHNT, CDR2 YYREEE (reference sequence). The CDR3 sequence is 16 residues long. The V gene end was trimmed by 4 bases and the J gene end by 2 bases; junction bases not matched to a gene: 11. CDR3 amino acids: CASSPYEGASNYGYTF. CDR3 DNA sequence: TGTGCCAGCAGCCCATACGAGGGGGCTAGCAACTATGGCTACACCTTC.

The chain recombines TRBV2 with TRBJ1-5, with D tentatively TRBD1 (6 bases). This CDR3 has 16 amino acids. Germline V gene sequence: CDR1 SNHLY, CDR2 FYNNEI. V was cut by 3 bases and J by 0 bases, with 12 bases left in between. The CDR3 reads CASSELGTPSNQPQHF. CDR3 bases: TGTGCCAGCAGTGAGTTAGGGACACCTAGCAATCAGCCCCAGCATTTT.

V and J are TRBV4-1 and TRBJ1-1; no clear D. V dropped 0 bases and J dropped 8 bases, with 13 bases sitting between them. CDR1 MGHRA and CDR2 YSYEKL come from the germline V gene. There are 14 residues in the CDR3. CDR3 residues: CASSQETVRSEAFF. The CDR3 DNA reads TGCGCCAGCAGCCAAGAAACCGTCAGGTCAGAAGCTTTCTTT.

In nucleotides, the CDR3 is TGTGCCAGTAGTATAGGTGGCGCCGGGGGCTATGGCTACACCTTC. This translates into CASSIGGAGGYGYTF. The chain joins TRBV19 to TRBJ1-2; D is perhaps TRBD1 (5 bases). Germline assignment: CDR1 LNHDA and CDR2 SQIVND (reference sequence). CDR3 size: 15 residues. V was trimmed by 1 base and J by 4 bases, leaving 13 bases between them.

The V gene is TRBV28, the J gene TRBJ2-1; TRBD2 matches at 16 bases. The CDR3 spans 16 residues. Trimming took 5 bases from V and 8 from J; bases not matched to a gene: 6. Germline V gene lookup returns CDR1 MDHEN and CDR2 SYDVKM. The CDR3 coding sequence is TGTGCCAGCAGTGCCCTAGGGACTAGCGGGAGGGATGAGCAGTTCTTC. This sequence encodes CASSALGTSGRDEQFF. The full variable domain, in which reference TRBV28 and TRBJ2-1 provide the parts outside the CDR3, is DVKVTQSSRYLVKRTGEKVFLECVQDMDHENMFWYRQDPGLGLRLIYFSYDVKMKEKGDIPEGYSVSREKKERFSLILESASTNQTSMYLCASSALGTSGRDEQFFGPGTRLTVL.

The chain employs TRBV19 and TRBJ2-7; 8 bases line up with TRBD1. V trimming: 4 bases; J trimming: 7 bases; junction bases outside the gene matches: 9. The CDR3 has 14 amino acids. The V gene's germline CDR1 is LNHDA and CDR2 SQIVND (reference sequence). CDR3 DNA sequence: TGTGCCAGTAGTAGAAATCGACAGGGGACGGAGCAGTACTTC. It yields the protein CASSRNRQGTEQYF. Complete variable domain (other parts from reference TRBV19 and TRBJ2-7): DGGITQSPKYLFRKEGQNVTLSCEQNLNHDAMYWYRQDPGQGLRLIYYSQIVNDFQKGDIAEGYSVSREKKESFPLTVTSAQKNPTAFYLCASSRNRQGTEQYFGPGTRLTVT.